The source of this T cell receptor beta chain is a study of blood T cells in healthy people across ages. Study-level results: Lack of knowledge of donor CMV status possibly confounded expanded clonotype changes.

For the second PCR, which ran for about 6 to 12 cycles, a sample-barcoded 5' primer and a J-beta primer mix were used. TCRdb reprocessed the 5' RACE reads via MiXCR and lists one record per CDR3 protein. This sample yields 700,000 to 900,000 distinct CDR3 sequences, of which about 48% are seen a single time; about 42% belongs to the top ten. The germline V gene has CDR1 KGHSH and CDR2 LQKENI. CDR3 length: 20 amino acids. V shed 0 bases and J shed 4 bases, with 25 bases lying between them. For this clonotype: The target antigen is unknown.

Material: blood. The TCR originated in a man older than 75 in good health. This sequence joins TRBV18 and TRBJ1-5, with no clear D. This chain's CDR3 is CASSPPYVTPGRLMNQPQHF. The CDR3 coding sequence is TGTGCCAGCTCACCACCATATGTCACCCCAGGCAGGCTTATGAATCAGCCCCAGCATTTT.